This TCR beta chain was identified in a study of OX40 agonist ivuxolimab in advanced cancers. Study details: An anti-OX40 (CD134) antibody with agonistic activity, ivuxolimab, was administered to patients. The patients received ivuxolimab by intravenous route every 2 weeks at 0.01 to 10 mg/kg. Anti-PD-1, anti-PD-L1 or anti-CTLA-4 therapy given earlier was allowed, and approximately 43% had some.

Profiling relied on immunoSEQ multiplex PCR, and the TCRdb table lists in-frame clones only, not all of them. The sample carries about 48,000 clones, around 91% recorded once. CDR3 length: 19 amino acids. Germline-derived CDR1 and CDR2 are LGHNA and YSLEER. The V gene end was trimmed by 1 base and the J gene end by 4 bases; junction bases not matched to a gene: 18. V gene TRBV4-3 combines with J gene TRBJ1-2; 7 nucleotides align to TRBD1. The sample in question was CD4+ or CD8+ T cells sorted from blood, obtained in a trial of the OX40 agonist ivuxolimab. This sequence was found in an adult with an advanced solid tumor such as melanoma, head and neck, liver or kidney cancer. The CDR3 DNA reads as TGCGCCAGCAGCCAAGCTTCGTTAGGGTGGAGGGGGCGACGCTATGGCTACACCTTC. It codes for CASSQASLGWRGRRYGYTF.